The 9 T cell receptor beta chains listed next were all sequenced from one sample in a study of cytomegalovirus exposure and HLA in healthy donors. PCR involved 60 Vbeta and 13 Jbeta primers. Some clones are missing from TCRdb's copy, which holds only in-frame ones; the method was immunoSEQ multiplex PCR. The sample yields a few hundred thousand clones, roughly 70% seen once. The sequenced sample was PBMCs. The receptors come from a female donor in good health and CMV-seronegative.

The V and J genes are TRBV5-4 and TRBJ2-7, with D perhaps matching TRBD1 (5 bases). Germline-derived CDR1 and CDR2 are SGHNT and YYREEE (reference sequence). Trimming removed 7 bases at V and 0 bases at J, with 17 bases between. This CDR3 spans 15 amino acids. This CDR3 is CASGLSGPSSYEQYF. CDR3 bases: TGTGCCAGCGGTTTGTCAGGGCCCAGCTCCTACGAGCAGTACTTC.

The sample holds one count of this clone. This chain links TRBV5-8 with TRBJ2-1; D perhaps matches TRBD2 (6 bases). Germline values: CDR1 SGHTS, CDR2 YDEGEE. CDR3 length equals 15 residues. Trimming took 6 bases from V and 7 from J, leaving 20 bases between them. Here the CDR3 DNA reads TGTGCCAGCACCCTTGGTCAGGGACTCGCGAATGAGCAGTTCTTC. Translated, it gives CASTLGQGLANEQFF.

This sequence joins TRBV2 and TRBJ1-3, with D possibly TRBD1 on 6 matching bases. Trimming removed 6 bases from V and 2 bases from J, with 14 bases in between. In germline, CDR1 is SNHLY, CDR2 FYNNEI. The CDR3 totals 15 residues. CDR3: CASSVGTTPGNTIYF. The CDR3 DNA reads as TGTGCCAGCAGCGTGGGGACAACTCCTGGAAACACCATATATTTT.

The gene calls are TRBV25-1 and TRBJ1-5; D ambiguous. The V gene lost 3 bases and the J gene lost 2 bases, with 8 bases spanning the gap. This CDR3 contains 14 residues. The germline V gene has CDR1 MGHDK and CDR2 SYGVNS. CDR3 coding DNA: TGTGCCAGCAGTGACGGCGGTGGCAATCAGCCCCAGCATTTT. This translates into CASSDGGGNQPQHF.

The CDR3 spells CASSELGRTTYNEQFF. The CDR3 coding sequence is TGTGCCAGCAGTGAATTGGGCAGGACTACCTACAATGAGCAGTTCTTC. V and J are TRBV6-1 and TRBJ2-1; D may be TRBD2 (6 bases). V was trimmed by 2 bases and J by 2 bases, leaving 13 bases between them. The CDR3 covers 16 residues. Germline assignment: CDR1 MNHNS and CDR2 SASEGT.

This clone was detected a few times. The CDR3 region has the DNA TGTGCCAGCAGTTCTTTGAGTGCCAGCAATCAGCCCCAGCATTTT. This codes for CASSSLSASNQPQHF. This chain uses TRBV5-6 with TRBJ1-5; no clear D. CDR1 SGHDT and CDR2 YYEEEE come from the germline V gene. The CDR3 length is 15 residues. V lost 5 bases, J lost 1 base, and 13 bases lay in between.

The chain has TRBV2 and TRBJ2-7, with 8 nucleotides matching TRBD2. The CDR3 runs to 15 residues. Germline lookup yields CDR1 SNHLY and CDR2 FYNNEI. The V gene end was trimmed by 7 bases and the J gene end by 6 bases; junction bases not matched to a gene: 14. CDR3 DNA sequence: TGTGCCAGCAAAAACAGCGCCTACCGGGGGGGCGAGCAGTACTTC. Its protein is CASKNSAYRGGEQYF.

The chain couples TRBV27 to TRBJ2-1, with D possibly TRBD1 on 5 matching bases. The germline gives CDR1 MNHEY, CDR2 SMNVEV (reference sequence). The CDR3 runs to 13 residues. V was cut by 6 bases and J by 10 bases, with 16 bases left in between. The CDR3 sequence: CASSYQGSREQFF. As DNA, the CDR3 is TGTGCCAGCAGCTACCAGGGTAGCAGGGAGCAGTTCTTC.

CDR3: CASSWGDRANTEAFF. In nucleotides, the CDR3 is TGTGCCAGCAGCTGGGGGGACAGGGCGAACACTGAAGCTTTCTTT. The chain joins TRBV28 to TRBJ1-1; TRBD1 matches at 9 bases. This CDR3 has 15 amino acids. Looked up from germline, CDR1 is MDHEN and CDR2 is SYDVKM. Trimming at V came to 6 bases and at J to 1 base, leaving 6 bases not matched to a gene.